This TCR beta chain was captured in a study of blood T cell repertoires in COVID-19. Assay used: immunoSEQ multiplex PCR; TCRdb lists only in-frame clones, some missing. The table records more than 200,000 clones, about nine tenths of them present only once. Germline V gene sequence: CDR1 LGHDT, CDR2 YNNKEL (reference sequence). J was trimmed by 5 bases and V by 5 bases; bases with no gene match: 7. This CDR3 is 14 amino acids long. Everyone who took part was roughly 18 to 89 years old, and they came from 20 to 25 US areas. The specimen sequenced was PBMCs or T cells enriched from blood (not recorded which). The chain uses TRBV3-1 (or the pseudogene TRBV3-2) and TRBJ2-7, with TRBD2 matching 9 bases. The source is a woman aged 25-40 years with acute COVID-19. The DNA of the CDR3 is TGTGCCAGCAGCGATAGCGGGAGTAGCGACGAGCAGTACTTC. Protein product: CASSDSGSSDEQYF.